This T cell receptor beta chain was recorded in a study of identical twins. Germline CDR1 and CDR2: SGHRS and YFSETQ. Unmatched junction bases numbered 8, after V lost 4 bases and J lost 4 bases. The CDR3 is made up of 15 amino acids. TCRdb reprocessed the 5' RACE reads with MiXCR, giving one entry per CDR3 protein. The top ten hold roughly 3.6% of the sample, which has roughly 240,000 distinct CDR3 sequences, about 7% seen once. The sample also formed part of further work on yellow fever vaccine responses in identical twins. That work contributes: Among the twins, the vaccine T cell response reportedly seemed partly convergent and partly personalized.

The source of this sequence is a woman between 18 and 29 years old in good health. This sequence joins TRBV5-1 and TRBJ2-5, with 9 bases that match TRBD1. The sample was memory (CD45RO+) T cells sorted from blood. The DNA of the CDR3 is TGCGCCAGCAGCCCCGGACAGGGGTTTCGAGAGACCCAGTACTTC. It is translated as CASSPGQGFRETQYF.